This entry describes one TCR beta chain. Its target is not known. MiXCR, run by TCRdb on the reads, gives a single entry per CDR3 protein. The profile shows about 310,000 distinct CDR3 sequences, roughly 25% of them singletons. V lost 3 bases to trimming and J lost 0 bases, with 9 bases between them. Looked up from germline, CDR1 is SGHTA and CDR2 is FQGNSA. The CDR3 is 16 residues long. The data stem from a study of T cell repertoires in cytomegalovirus infection. Study information: Carrying CMV and the relevant HLA type showed in public TCR beta signatures. Points from the study as a whole: Carriers of CMV and the relevant HLA type were discriminated by public TCR beta frequency.

This TCR derives from a human donor in good health (CMV status not recorded). Some clones in this sample may be carry-over from other donors' samples. This specimen was cultured PBMCs, taken from culture after CMV antigen stimulation. V gene TRBV7-2 combines with J gene TRBJ1-6; possible D gene TRBD1, 5 bases. The CDR3 nucleotides read TGTGCCAGCAGCTTCGAAGGGACCTCCTATAATTCACCCCTCCACTTT. Its protein is CASSFEGTSYNSPLHF.